The source of this T cell receptor (beta chain) is a study of blood T cell repertoires in COVID-19. Study-wide context: T cells, B-cell-depleted T cells, or PBMCs provided the cDNA or gDNA that served as material.

The CDR3 runs 14 residues. Germline values: CDR1 SGHRS, CDR2 YFSETQ. V was cut by 1 base and J by 4 bases, with 11 bases left in between. Under the authors' procedure: Amplification of reference gene primers was used by the study to estimate nucleated cell counts. The protocol was immunoSEQ multiplex PCR, while the TCRdb copy is restricted to in-frame clones and leaves out a portion. The V and J calls and clone size were taken over from that table, and D and trimming were inferred from the DNA. This table has roughly 250,000 clones, roughly 91% appearing once. The material sequenced was peripheral blood. This receptor was taken from a man younger than 45 with acute or convalescent COVID-19. The chain is built from TRBV5-1 and TRBJ2-5; maybe TRBD1 (6 bases). CDR3 amino acids: CASSLQWGRETQYF. CDR3 DNA sequence: TGCGCCAGCAGCTTGCAATGGGGGCGAGAGACCCAGTACTTC. Supplemented by reference TRBV5-1 and TRBJ2-5, the full variable domain reads KAGVTQTPRYLIKTRGQQVTLSCSPISGHRSVSWYQQTPGQGLQFLFEYFSETQRNKGNFPGRFSGRQFSNSRSEMNVSTLELGDSALYLCASSLQWGRETQYFGPGTRLLVL.